These 26 T cell receptor beta chains came from one sample sequenced in a study of response to subunit inactivated influenza vaccine. TCRdb recomputed calls from the RT-PCR reads with MiXCR, one row per CDR3 protein. The sample shows some 640,000 distinct CDR3 sequences, roughly 13% of them seen only once. Sequences were derived from PBMCs from blood, sampled 14 to 15 days before vaccination. The receptors derive from a man in his forties or fifties who received an inactivated influenza vaccine.

The rearrangement uses TRBV5-1 and TRBJ2-5; possible D gene TRBD2, 6 bases. Deletions cut 0 bases from V and 2 bases from J, with 8 bases between. Germline V CDR1 and CDR2: SGHRS, YFSETQ. This CDR3 has 14 amino acids. The CDR3: CASSLGDWQETQYF. DNA for the CDR3: TGCGCCAGCAGCTTGGGGGACTGGCAAGAGACCCAGTACTTC.

This clonotype was picked up a small number of times. The chain recombines TRBV7-3 with TRBJ2-2; 7 positions match TRBD1. V trimming: 5 bases; J trimming: 5 bases; junction bases outside the gene matches: 11. The CDR3 has 16 amino acids. Germline CDR1 reads SGHTA; CDR2 reads FQGTGA. The chain's CDR3 is CASSRNYRGGTGELFF. The CDR3 region has the DNA TGTGCCAGCAGCCGAAATTACAGGGGTGGGACCGGGGAGCTGTTTTTT.

J is TRBJ2-5 and V is TRBV9, with 9 bases matching TRBD2. V shed 3 bases, J shed 0 bases, and the junction held 6 bases outside the gene matches. The CDR3 is 16 residues long. Looked up from germline, CDR1 is SGDLS and CDR2 is YYNGEE. The CDR3 DNA reads as TGTGCCAGCAGCGCAGGGACTAGCTCGTACCAAGAGACCCAGTACTTC. Translation: CASSAGTSSYQETQYF.

The chain recombines TRBV3-1 with TRBJ1-2; the match to TRBD1 covers 7 bases. Looked up from germline, CDR1 is LGHDT and CDR2 is YNNKEL (reference sequence). This CDR3 spans 16 amino acids. Unmatched junction bases numbered 20, after V lost 11 bases and J lost 5 bases. The CDR3 DNA sequence: TGTGCCTCCTGCCAAGAGAGTCGGCAGGGGGGTTATGGCTACACCTTC. It specifies CASCQESRQGGYGYTF.

The V and J genes are TRBV5-5 and TRBJ2-1; tentative D call: TRBD2 (6 bases). Germline CDR1 is SGHKS and CDR2 is YYEKEE (reference sequence). This CDR3 is built from 15 residues. The germline V and J ends were trimmed by 2 bases and 7 bases, with 16 bases remaining between them. In DNA form, the CDR3 reads TGTGCCAGCAGCTTTTTGAGCGGGTTCCGGAATGAGCAGTTCTTC. Translation gives CASSFLSGFRNEQFF. Full variable domain (outside the CDR3, taken from reference TRBV5-5 and TRBJ2-1): DAGVTQSPTHLIKTRGQQVTLRCSPISGHKSVSWYQQVLGQGPQFIFQYYEKEERGRGNFPDRFSARQFPNYSSELNVNALLLGDSALYLCASSFLSGFRNEQFFGPGTRLTVL.

This clonotype was detected a few times. The genes are TRBV9 and TRBJ2-3, with 10 nucleotides matching TRBD1. V shed 1 base and J 2 bases; nucleotides not matched to a gene: 4. CDR3 size: 16 residues. Per the germline V gene, CDR1 is SGDLS and CDR2 is YYNGEE. This CDR3 is CASSVWTGGPTDTQYF. The CDR3 bases are TGTGCCAGCAGCGTATGGACAGGGGGACCCACAGATACGCAGTATTTT.

The chain recombines TRBV14 with TRBJ2-7; 9 positions agree with TRBD1. CDR3 length equals 16 residues. Germline V gives CDR1 SGHDN, CDR2 FVKESK. The V gene end was trimmed by 5 bases and the J gene end by 6 bases; junction bases not matched to a gene: 14. The CDR3 sequence: CASSYLPGQGFSEQYF. The CDR3 bases are TGTGCCAGCAGCTATCTCCCGGGACAGGGTTTCTCCGAGCAGTACTTC.

This clonotype was counted at least ten times. The rearrangement joins TRBV5-1 to TRBJ2-7; weak D call: TRBD2 (5 bases). V was trimmed by 4 bases and J by 3 bases, leaving 14 bases between them. From germline, CDR1 is SGHRS and CDR2 YFSETQ. This CDR3 region has 14 residues. This chain's CDR3 is CASSISGGSYEQYF. DNA of the CDR3: TGCGCCAGCAGCATTTCCGGAGGCAGCTACGAGCAGTACTTC.

This clonotype was detected a few times. The rearrangement joins TRBV5-5 to TRBJ2-6; 11 bases match TRBD1. The CDR3 length is 17 residues. Germline CDR1 SGHKS, CDR2 YYEKEE (reference sequence). V shed 7 bases and J 1 base; nucleotides not matched to a gene: 7. The CDR3 reads CASGDRGRRSGANVLTF. The CDR3 coding sequence is TGTGCCAGCGGGGACAGGGGGAGGAGGTCTGGGGCCAACGTCCTGACTTTC.

The gene calls are TRBV27 and TRBJ2-2; 11 positions match TRBD2. V dropped 2 bases and J dropped 8; count of bases not matched to a gene: 4. The length of the CDR3 is 15 residues. Germline V CDR1 and CDR2: MNHEY, SMNVEV (reference sequence). The CDR3 loop reads CASSLKTSGMGELFF. CDR3 coding DNA: TGTGCCAGCAGTTTAAAGACTAGCGGGATGGGGGAGCTGTTTTTT.

The V call is TRBV3-1, the J call TRBJ2-7; no reliable D call. The CDR3 spans 10 residues. Trimming removed 8 bases from V and 3 bases from J, with 5 bases in between. Germline loops: CDR1 LGHDT, CDR2 YNNKEL (reference sequence). The CDR3 here is CASGNYEQYF. The DNA of the CDR3 is TGTGCCAGCGGGAACTACGAGCAGTACTTC.

The chain employs TRBV5-5 and TRBJ2-7; no reliable D call. This CDR3 is 14 amino acids long. The V gene's germline CDR1 is SGHKS and CDR2 YYEKEE (reference sequence). V was cut by 2 bases and J by 4 bases, with 13 bases left in between. The CDR3 sequence is CASSFRTAVYEQYF. The DNA for the CDR3 is TGTGCCAGCAGCTTCAGGACGGCTGTTTACGAGCAGTACTTC.

This clonotype has a handful of counts. This sequence joins TRBV30 and TRBJ2-5; D might be TRBD1 (5 bases). The CDR3 sequence is 13 residues long. The V and J ends lost 0 bases and 4 bases respectively, with 9 bases between them. Germline V gene sequence: CDR1 GTSNPN, CDR2 SVGIG (reference sequence). The CDR3 spells CAWSVRGPETQYF. CDR3 nucleotide sequence: TGTGCCTGGAGTGTAAGGGGCCCAGAGACCCAGTACTTC.

The gene calls are TRBV2 and TRBJ2-1; D is ambiguous. The CDR3 spans 11 residues. Germline assignment: CDR1 SNHLY and CDR2 FYNNEI. The germline V and J ends were trimmed by 6 bases and 5 bases, with 5 bases remaining between them. The CDR3 region has the DNA TGTGCCAGCAGATGGAACAATGAGCAGTTCTTC. Translating it yields CASRWNNEQFF.

The table lists this clonotype with a few counts. The chain has TRBV9 and TRBJ2-7; D perhaps matches TRBD1 (6 bases). The CDR3 spans 14 residues. Germline loops: CDR1 SGDLS, CDR2 YYNGEE. V was clipped by 7 bases and J by 2 bases, with 16 bases between them. The CDR3, as DNA: TGTGCCAGCTCAAGGGGGTTAGAGACCTACGAGCAGTACTTC. As protein: CASSRGLETYEQYF.

At least ten counts were recorded for this clonotype. V usage is TRBV12-3 or TRBV12-4 and J usage is TRBJ2-3; unclear D gene. This CDR3 comprises 13 residues. V lost 8 bases to trimming and J lost 0 bases, with 9 bases between them. Here the CDR3 DNA reads TGTGCCAGCGATACTGCTAGCACAGATACGCAGTATTTT. Protein product: CASDTASTDTQYF.

The chain recombines TRBV6-1 with TRBJ2-1, with TRBD2 matching 8 bases. The germline V gene encodes CDR1 MNHNS and CDR2 SASEGT. The CDR3 length is 16 residues. V trimming: 7 bases; J trimming: 4 bases; junction bases outside the gene matches: 12. The CDR3 spells CASTPLTLAGYNEQFF. The DNA for the CDR3 is TGTGCCAGCACCCCCCTGACCTTAGCGGGGTACAATGAGCAGTTCTTC.

In this sample, this clonotype turned up a few times. The chain uses TRBV12-3 or TRBV12-4 and TRBJ2-2, with a weak D call TRBD1 (6 bases). This CDR3 has 14 amino acids. Trimming removed 5 bases from V and 3 bases from J, with 10 bases in between. DNA for the CDR3: TGTGCCAGCAGTCTGGGACACGACACCGGGGAGCTGTTTTTT. The encoded protein is CASSLGHDTGELFF.

The V call is TRBV20-1, the J call TRBJ1-5, with D possibly TRBD1 on 5 matching bases. This CDR3 is built from 13 residues. Germline lookup yields CDR1 DFQATT and CDR2 SNEGSKA (reference sequence). Between the trimmed V and J ends, which lost 4 bases and 2 bases, there was a span of 9 bases. CDR3 nucleotide sequence: TGCAGTGCTACCGGGGGGGGCAATCAGCCCCAGCATTTT. Protein product: CSATGGGNQPQHF.

CDR3 amino acids: CASSFLAGRIYNEQFF. In nucleotides, the CDR3 is TGTGCCAGCAGTTTTCTAGCGGGAAGGATCTACAATGAGCAGTTCTTC. This chain connects TRBV12-3 or TRBV12-4 to TRBJ2-1; TRBD2 matches 9 bases. Trimming cost V 3 bases and J 3 bases; bases outside gene matches: 6. There are 16 residues in the CDR3.

This clonotype was detected only a few times. The junction shows a germline mismatch at one end, possibly a read error. The CDR3 protein is CASSHWDSHTPIF. The CDR3 DNA reads TGTGCCAGCAGCCACTGGGACAGCCACACCCCCATTTTC. The chain carries TRBV6-6 and TRBJ2-1; 7 bases fit TRBD1. Germline CDR1 reads MNHNY; CDR2 reads SVGAGI (reference sequence). The CDR3 extends over 13 amino acids.

The V call is TRBV19, the J call TRBJ2-5; TRBD1 aligns across 9 bases. The CDR3 runs to 14 residues. V was pared by 6 bases and J by 5 bases, with 7 bases of the junction left unmatched. The germline gives CDR1 LNHDA, CDR2 SQIVND (reference sequence). CDR3 DNA: TGTGCCAGTAGCCGGACAGGGACAGGGGAGACCCAGTACTTC. Amino acid sequence: CASSRTGTGETQYF.

V and J are TRBV20-1 and TRBJ1-1; 8 bases map to TRBD1. The CDR3 is 12 amino acids. Germline V lookup: CDR1 DFQATT, CDR2 SNEGSKA (reference sequence). The CDR3: CRGDRMNTEAFF. In nucleotides, the CDR3 is TGCAGGGGGGACAGGATGAACACTGAAGCTTTCTTT.

This clonotype was seen a few times. This chain uses TRBV7-2 with TRBJ1-5; unclear D gene. This CDR3 is built from 15 residues. CDR1 is SGHTA, CDR2 FQGNSA, per germline. Trimming stripped 7 bases from V and 0 bases from J, with 13 bases between. CDR3 residues: CASIHTANSNQPQHF. CDR3 bases: TGTGCCAGCATCCATACAGCTAATAGCAATCAGCCCCAGCATTTT.

The rearrangement uses TRBV6-2 or TRBV6-3 and TRBJ2-2; D is undetermined. Germline CDR1 MNHEY, CDR2 SVGEGT. Trimming shortened V by 6 bases and J by 6 bases, and 11 bases separated the two germline ends. This CDR3 contains 13 residues. CDR3 sequence reads: CASRPHWAGELFF. The CDR3 coding sequence is TGTGCCAGCAGACCGCACTGGGCCGGGGAGCTGTTTTTT.

CDR3: CASSQEYGNRNQPQHF. CDR3 coding DNA: TGCGCCAGCAGCCAAGAATACGGGAACCGCAATCAGCCCCAGCATTTT. The chain is built from TRBV4-3 and TRBJ1-5; no reliable D call. CDR3 size: 16 residues. Deletions cut 0 bases from V and 2 bases from J, with 11 bases between. CDR1 is LGHNA, CDR2 YSLEER, per germline.